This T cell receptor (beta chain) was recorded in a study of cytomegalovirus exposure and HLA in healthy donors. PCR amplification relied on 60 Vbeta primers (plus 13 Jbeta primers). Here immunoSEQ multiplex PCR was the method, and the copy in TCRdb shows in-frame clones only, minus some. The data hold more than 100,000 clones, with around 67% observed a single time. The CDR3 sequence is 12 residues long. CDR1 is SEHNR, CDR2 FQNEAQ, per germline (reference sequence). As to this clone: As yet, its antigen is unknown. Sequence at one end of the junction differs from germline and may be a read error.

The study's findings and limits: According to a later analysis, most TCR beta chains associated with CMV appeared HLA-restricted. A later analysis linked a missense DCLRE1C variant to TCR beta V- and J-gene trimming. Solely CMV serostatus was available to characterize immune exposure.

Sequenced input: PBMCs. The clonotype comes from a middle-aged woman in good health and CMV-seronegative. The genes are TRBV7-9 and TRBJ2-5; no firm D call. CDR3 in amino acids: CSSNLIGETQYF. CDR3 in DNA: TGTTCCAGCAACCTCATCGGGGAGACCCAGTACTTC.